This TCR beta chain emerged from a study of T cell responses to AZD1222 COVID-19 vaccine. Turning to this clone: Its matching antigen is unknown.

Trimming stripped 7 bases from V and 2 bases from J, with 11 bases between. The germline V gene encodes CDR1 MDHEN and CDR2 SYDVKM. CDR3 size: 13 residues. Repertoires were generated with immunoSEQ multiplex PCR, while TCRdb's copy carries only in-frame clones and drops some. Among about 140,000 clones, 75% to 90% were seen once, and the ten largest hold about 4.8%. Points from the study as a whole: It should be noted that donors were predominantly white British and more often female, and clonal diversity was possibly underestimated. Reports indicate that nearly half of spike-specific TCRs are directed at unmutated variant regions.

This receptor was identified in an adult in good health. The V gene is TRBV28, the J gene TRBJ2-5; D may be TRBD2 (5 bases). The source material was peripheral blood, sampled on day 0 of AZD1222 vaccination. The CDR3 DNA follows: TGTGCCAGCAACCCCGGGATTCAAGAGACCCAGTACTTC. Amino acid sequence: CASNPGIQETQYF.